These 22 T cell receptor beta chains share one sample of origin, sequenced in a study of T cells expressing NK-cell markers. TCRdb reworked the 5' RACE reads into one entry per CDR3 protein, no DNA. This specimen shows 300,000 to 450,000 distinct CDR3 sequences; the ten leading clones hold around 5.3%. The material sequenced was blood T cells: a sorted CD56 or NKG2C T cell subset, CD4+ or CD8+ T cells, or bulk PBMC T cells (not recorded which). These receptors came from a man aged 18-69 years in good health.

V usage is TRBV14 and J usage is TRBJ2-3; TCRdb's D gene call, TRBD2, goes unchecked for lack of DNA. In germline, CDR1 is SGHDN, CDR2 FVKESK. This CDR3 is built from 15 residues. CDR3 region: CASSPLGFPTDTQYF.

This chain connects TRBV5-1 to TRBJ1-3; the TRBD1 assignment by TCRdb is unverifiable without DNA. Germline V gives CDR1 SGHRS, CDR2 YFSETQ. The CDR3 covers 16 residues. The CDR3 reads CASSRGTERFGNTIYF.

V and J are TRBV6-4 and TRBJ1-4. The CDR3 loop spans 13 amino acids. Germline-derived CDR1 and CDR2 are MRHNA and SNTAGT. The CDR3 region is CASPAGSNEKLFF.

The chain couples TRBV6-1 to TRBJ2-6; TCRdb indicates TRBD1, and absent DNA this call remains unverified. Germline CDR1 MNHNS, CDR2 SASEGT. This CDR3 is 14 amino acids long. The CDR3 spells CASKGQSGANVLTF.

The V gene is TRBV5-6, the J gene TRBJ1-4. The CDR3 contains 12 residues. Looked up from germline, CDR1 is SGHDT and CDR2 is YYEEEE. The CDR3 protein is CASSLWTEKLFF.

The V call is TRBV11-2, the J call TRBJ2-1. This CDR3 contains 14 residues. Germline V gene data show CDR1 as SGHAT and CDR2 as FQNNGV. CDR3 sequence reads: CASSSTNSDNEQFF.

The chain is built from TRBV7-6 and TRBJ2-7; lacking DNA, the TRBD1 call made by TCRdb goes unchecked. CDR1 is SGHVS and CDR2 is FNYEAQ in the germline V gene. The CDR3 consists of 15 residues. This chain's CDR3 is CASSSRQGRTYEQYF.

The chain is built from TRBV7-9 and TRBJ1-2; TCRdb reports TRBD1, a call that lacks DNA to check it against. The CDR3 length is 15 residues. Germline CDR1 reads SEHNR; CDR2 reads FQNEAQ (reference sequence). CDR3 sequence: CASSPEGQSNYGYTF.

The CDR3 loop reads CASSTGVGELFF. The chain is built from TRBV7-2 and TRBJ2-2; the TCRdb D gene call, TRBD1, has no DNA to confirm it. The germline CDR1 and CDR2 sequences are SGHTA and FQGNSA. This CDR3 is built from 12 residues.

The rearrangement links TRBV11-2 to TRBJ2-7; TCRdb's assignment of TRBD2 cannot be checked, as there is no DNA. CDR1 and CDR2 (germline): SGHAT, FQNNGV. CDR3 length: 18 amino acids. The CDR3 spells CASSLGVLAGGLLYEQYF.

The V gene is TRBV10-2, the J gene TRBJ2-5; the D call of TRBD1 rests on TCRdb alone, since no DNA is present to check it. Germline CDR1 reads WSHSY; CDR2 reads SAAADI. This CDR3 has 14 amino acids. The CDR3 region is CASSERGVWETQYF.

The gene calls are TRBV6-2 or TRBV6-3 and TRBJ2-7; no DNA is available, so the TRBD1 call from TCRdb remains unchecked. Germline V lookup: CDR1 MNHEY, CDR2 SVGEGT. The CDR3 extends over 15 amino acids. The CDR3 spells CASKDPGTGSHEQYF.

The rearrangement joins TRBV6-5 to TRBJ1-2; the TCRdb call, TRBD1, lacks DNA for checking. Per germline, CDR1 MNHEY and CDR2 SVGAGI. The CDR3 consists of 13 residues. The CDR3 reads CASSYWAGGGYTF.

The chain is built from TRBV11-2 and TRBJ2-1; the TRBD1 assignment by TCRdb is unverifiable without DNA. The CDR3 is 15 amino acids. Per the germline V gene, CDR1 is SGHAT and CDR2 is FQNNGV. CDR3 in amino acids: CASSRFDRAQDEQFF. Full variable domain (remainder filled in from reference TRBV11-2 and TRBJ2-1): EAGVAQSPRYKIIEKRQSVAFWCNPISGHATLYWYQQILGQGPKLLIQFQNNGVVDDSQLPKDRFSAERLKGVDSTLKIQPAKLEDSAVYLCASSRFDRAQDEQFFGPGTRLTVL.

V usage is TRBV12-3 or TRBV12-4 and J usage is TRBJ1-1; absent DNA, TCRdb's TRBD1 call cannot be checked. The CDR3 contains 15 residues. The CDR3 sequence is CASSPRTAVNTEAFF.

The chain has TRBV20-1 and TRBJ2-4; absent DNA, TCRdb's TRBD1 call cannot be checked. This CDR3 has 12 amino acids. The V gene's germline CDR1 is DFQATT and CDR2 SNEGSKA (reference sequence). The CDR3 sequence is CSVRGGVDIQYF.

The V call is TRBV10-3, the J call TRBJ1-6; TCRdb's assignment of TRBD1 cannot be checked, as there is no DNA. Germline values: CDR1 ENHRY, CDR2 SYGVKD. The CDR3 runs to 15 residues. CDR3 protein: CAISESGGIQSPLHF.

The chain links TRBV5-1 to TRBJ2-2; TCRdb designates TRBD1, a call that cannot be tested without DNA. Per germline, CDR1 SGHRS and CDR2 YFSETQ. The CDR3 has 17 amino acids. CDR3 sequence: CASRSGQGRFGAGELFF.

This CDR3 is CASRVAGDWGTDTQYF. The chain joins TRBV6-2 or TRBV6-3 to TRBJ2-3; as DNA is missing, the TRBD1 call by TCRdb cannot be tested. The germline V gene encodes CDR1 MNHEY and CDR2 SVGEGT. The CDR3 contains 16 residues.

The chain couples TRBV7-3 to TRBJ1-1. The CDR3 is 13 residues long. Looked up from germline, CDR1 is SGHTA and CDR2 is FQGTGA. CDR3 loop: CASSLTKVTEAFF.

The rearrangement joins TRBV28 to TRBJ1-5; TCRdb's D gene call, TRBD1, goes unchecked for lack of DNA. This CDR3 is 15 amino acids long. Germline V gene lookup returns CDR1 MDHEN and CDR2 SYDVKM. The CDR3 sequence is CASRRQGTLDQPQHF.

Here the CDR3 reads CASSYSRSGTEAFF. The chain carries TRBV6-5 and TRBJ1-1. In germline, CDR1 is MNHEY, CDR2 SVGAGI. This CDR3 is built from 14 residues.